This record concerns one TCR beta chain sequence. Its ends do not fully match the called genes, so a read error is possible. These data belong to a study of tumor and adjacent non-tumor tissue in lung cancer. Germline lookup yields CDR1 SQVTM and CDR2 ANQGSEA. CDR3 size: 15 residues. No cell sorting was done before RNA was extracted from the tissue. This non-tumor lung sample came from over 3 cm beyond the tumor edge. The library came from three nested PCR rounds adapted from ARM-PCR protocols. TCRdb processed the multiplex PCR reads anew with MiXCR; each CDR3 protein has one entry. The table records about 98,000 distinct CDR3 sequences, 80% of them present only once.

The sequencing sample was made of distant non-tumor lung tissue. V usage is TRBV29-1 and J usage is TRBJ2-1, with D possibly called TRBD1 or TRBD2 (5 bases each). The sequence derives from a man aged 55 to 70 with small cell lung cancer. The CDR3 spells CTYAGADLMYNEQLF. CDR3 DNA: TGCACCTACGCCGGGGCAGACCTAATGTACAATGAGCAGCTCTTC.